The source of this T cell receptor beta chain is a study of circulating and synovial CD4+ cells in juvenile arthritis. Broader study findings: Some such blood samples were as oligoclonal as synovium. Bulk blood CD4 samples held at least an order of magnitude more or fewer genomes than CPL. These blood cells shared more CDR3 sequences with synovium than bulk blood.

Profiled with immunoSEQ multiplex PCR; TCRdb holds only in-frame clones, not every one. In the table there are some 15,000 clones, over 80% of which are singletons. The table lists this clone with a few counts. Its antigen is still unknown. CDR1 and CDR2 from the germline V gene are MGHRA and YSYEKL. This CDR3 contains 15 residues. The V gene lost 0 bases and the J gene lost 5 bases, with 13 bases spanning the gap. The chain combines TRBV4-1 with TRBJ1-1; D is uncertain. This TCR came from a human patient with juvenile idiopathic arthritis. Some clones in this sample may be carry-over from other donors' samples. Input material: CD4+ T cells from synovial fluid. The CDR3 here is CASSQDRFSRTEAFF. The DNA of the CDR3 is TGCGCCAGCAGCCAAGATCGGTTTTCGCGGACTGAAGCTTTCTTT.